This TCR beta chain was identified during a study of T-cell reconstitution after alpha-beta-depleted transplantation in children. Using unique molecular identifiers, the investigators prepared the TCRbeta library. TCRdb called the PCR reads again in MiXCR, with one record for every CDR3 protein. The sample has around 380,000 distinct CDR3 sequences, 9.5% to 13% seen once. The CDR3 covers 15 residues. The ends lost 1 base at V and 5 bases at J; junction bases unmatched: 1. The germline gives CDR1 SGHTA, CDR2 FQGNSA. The source of this sequence is a human donor who donated a stem cell graft to a child with acute myeloid leukemia. V and J are TRBV7-2 and TRBJ1-6; 8 bases are a match to TRBD1. This specimen consisted of PBMCs from the stem cell graft donor, obtained from the stem cell graft. CDR3 sequence: CASSLVTGDNSPLHF. The CDR3 DNA is TGTGCCAGCAGCTTAGTGACAGGGGATAATTCACCCCTCCACTTT.